Below, one T cell receptor beta chain is given with its context. Its matching antigen is unknown. Germline values: CDR1 SQVTM, CDR2 ANQGSEA. The CDR3 is 13 amino acids. The V and J ends lost 3 bases and 3 bases, in that order; junction bases with no gene match: 3. This entry belongs to a study of cytomegalovirus exposure and HLA in healthy donors. Study-level information: Earlier, 95 million to 130 million unique TCR beta sequences were recovered from around 200 million T cells by an analysis. The Caucasian-associated ancestry cluster contained roughly four fifths of the approximately 430 genotyped donors. Study conclusions and caveats: In an earlier analysis, most TCR beta V segments were productive about 87% or about 30% of the time. A highly shared variant cluster was judged a likely technical artifact.

Primers: 60 Vbeta forward and 13 Jbeta reverse. Sequenced by immunoSEQ multiplex PCR; TCRdb stores in-frame clones only, minus some. The sample consists of approximately 140,000 clones, approximately 71% of them appearing once. The rearrangement uses TRBV29-1 and TRBJ1-2; 8 nucleotides align to TRBD1. The sample consisted of PBMCs. The TCR comes from a woman aged 60-75 years in good health and CMV-seronegative. The CDR3: CSVDATGDYGYTF. CDR3 nucleotide sequence: TGCAGCGTTGACGCGACAGGGGACTATGGCTACACCTTC.